The sequence of this T cell receptor beta chain was determined in a study of cytotoxic CD8 clonotypes in ibrutinib-treated CLL. At the level of the study: Patients attained about 25 partial and 2 complete responses; at median around 70 months, about 15 remained remitted while around twelve progressed.

This table comes from immunoSEQ multiplex PCR, and its TCRdb copy is limited to in-frame clones, with some not included. Here the sample spans about 32,000 clones, 70% to 75% being singletons. Overall study findings and caveats: Upon ibrutinib response clonality rose, and upon progression it fell back toward baseline. Sustained-remission patients were sampled at different times than progressing patients were. Baseline values of clonality outstripped age-matched healthy donors and followed circulating CD8+ T-cell counts.

In the case of this clone: Antigen: not known.

The CDR3 consists of 13 residues. The germline CDR1 and CDR2 sequences are MGHDK and SYGVNS. V dropped 3 bases and J dropped 8 bases, with 8 bases sitting between them. The clonotype comes from a human donor with chronic lymphocytic leukemia. The sample consisted of PBMCs, taken at disease progression, from a patient treated with ibrutinib. This sequence joins TRBV25-1 and TRBJ1-6; no reliable D call. Here the CDR3 reads CASSEVGHSPLHF. Written as DNA, the CDR3 is TGTGCCAGCAGTGAGGTGGGCCATTCACCCCTCCACTTT.